Listed below are T cell receptor beta chains from one sample, sequenced in a study of cytomegalovirus exposure and HLA in healthy donors. Assay used: immunoSEQ multiplex PCR; TCRdb lists only in-frame clones, some missing. The sample lists about 160,000 clones, around four fifths seen once, with 1.3% in the top ten. The material sequenced was PBMCs. The receptor set was obtained from a man under 40 in good health and CMV-seronegative. CDR3s include the opening cysteine and the closing phenylalanine or tryptophan. The D gene is left open where the match is weak. Part of the rows lack a size; the others show once, few, many or a class for expanded clones.

V: TRBV29-1
size: NA
D: NA
J: TRBJ1-1
CDR3: CSVLPDGGGMNTEAFF
DNA: TGCAGCGTCTTACCTGACGGGGGGGGGATGAACACTGAAGCTTTCTTT

V: TRBV28
size: NA
D: NA
J: TRBJ2-7
CDR3: CASRLLRDNSYEQYF
DNA: TGTGCCAGTCGGCTCCTCCGGGACAACTCCTACGAGCAGTACTTC

V: TRBV25-1
size: once
D: TRBD1
J: TRBJ1-4
CDR3: CASSGGDRAAEKLFF
DNA: TGTGCCAGCAGTGGGGGGGACAGGGCGGCTGAAAAACTGTTTTTT

V: TRBV28
size: NA
D: NA
J: TRBJ2-3
CDR3: CASNWRGPRGDTQYF
DNA: TGTGCCAGCAATTGGCGGGGACCCAGGGGGGATACGCAGTATTTT

V: TRBV10-3
size: NA
D: TRBD2
J: TRBJ2-5
CDR3: CAISRGGQETQYF
DNA: TGTGCCATCAGTCGGGGGGGTCAAGAGACCCAGTACTTC

V: TRBV28
size: NA
D: NA
J: TRBJ1-1
CDR3: CASRGGVIEAFF
DNA: TGTGCCAGCAGAGGAGGGGTGATTGAAGCTTTCTTT

V: TRBV11-2
size: once
D: NA
J: TRBJ2-5
CDR3: CASSIEGTRGETQYF
DNA: TGTGCCAGCAGCATAGAAGGGACAAGAGGGGAGACCCAGTACTTC

V: TRBV9
size: NA
D: NA
J: TRBJ1-3
CDR3: CASSARLPAGNTIYF
DNA: TGTGCCAGCAGCGCTAGGCTGCCTGCTGGAAACACCATATATTTT

V: TRBV7-2
size: NA
D: TRBD1
J: TRBJ1-3
CDR3: CASSPGRGRGLGNTIYF
DNA: TGTGCCAGCAGCCCTGGTAGGGGCAGGGGGCTTGGAAACACCATATATTTT

V: TRBV6-1
size: few
D: NA
J: TRBJ2-5
CDR3: CASSESPTQYF
DNA: TGTGCCAGCAGTGAAAGCCCGACCCAGTACTTC

V: TRBV15
size: once
D: NA
J: TRBJ2-7
CDR3: CATSRDSRGQTYEQYF
DNA: TGTGCCACCAGCAGAGATTCGCGGGGGCAGACCTACGAGCAGTACTTC

V: TRBV10-1
size: once
D: TRBD1
J: TRBJ1-1
CDR3: CASSESPGQGAEAFF
DNA: TGCGCCAGCAGTGAGTCGCCGGGACAGGGCGCTGAAGCTTTCTTT

V: TRBV18
size: NA
D: TRBD1
J: TRBJ1-1
CDR3: CASTGQGMNTEAFF
DNA: TGTGCCAGCACGGGACAGGGTATGAACACTGAAGCTTTCTTT

V: TRBV7-3
size: once
D: TRBD2
J: TRBJ2-1
CDR3: CASSPTGTSGSEQFF
DNA: TGTGCCAGCAGCCCCACCGGGACTAGCGGCTCTGAGCAGTTCTTC

V: TRBV7-9
size: NA
D: TRBD2
J: TRBJ2-3
CDR3: CASSKKGTSGRSTDTQYF
DNA: TGTGCCAGCAGCAAAAAAGGGACTAGCGGGAGGAGCACAGATACGCAGTATTTT

V: TRBV27
size: NA
D: TRBD1
J: TRBJ1-2
CDR3: CASRGQNYGYTF
DNA: TGTGCCAGCAGGGGACAGAACTATGGCTACACCTTC

V: TRBV2
size: NA
D: TRBD1
J: TRBJ1-4
CDR3: CASKGTGRSEKLFF
DNA: TGTGCCAGCAAAGGGACAGGACGCAGTGAAAAACTGTTTTTT

V: TRBV7-2
size: NA
D: NA
J: TRBJ2-7
CDR3: CASSFPGAAYEQYF
DNA: TGTGCCAGCAGCTTTCCAGGGGCAGCCTACGAGCAGTACTTC

V: TRBV5-6
size: NA
D: TRBD1
J: TRBJ2-2
CDR3: CASSLVGQGVTNTGELFF
DNA: TGTGCCAGCAGCTTGGTAGGACAGGGGGTCACGAACACCGGGGAGCTGTTTTTT

V: TRBV27
size: NA
D: TRBD2
J: TRBJ2-5
CDR3: CASRGSGKETQYF
DNA: TGTGCCAGCAGGGGTAGCGGGAAAGAGACCCAGTACTTC

V: TRBV10-3
size: NA
D: TRBD2
J: TRBJ2-2
CDR3: CAISESQGGVNGELFF
DNA: TGTGCCATCAGTGAGTCCCAGGGAGGGGTTAACGGGGAGCTGTTTTTT

V: TRBV4-3
size: few
D: NA
J: TRBJ2-6
CDR3: CASSQENGQLYSGANVLTF
DNA: TGCGCCAGCAGCCAAGAAAATGGACAGTTGTACTCTGGGGCCAACGTCCTGACTTTC

V: TRBV18
size: few
D: NA
J: TRBJ2-7
CDR3: CASSRSGSSYEQYF
DNA: TGTGCCAGCTCTAGAAGCGGAAGCTCCTACGAGCAGTACTTC

V: TRBV15
size: NA
D: TRBD2
J: TRBJ2-7
CDR3: CATSPTRREGYEQYF
DNA: TGTGCCACCAGCCCGACTCGACGGGAGGGCTACGAGCAGTACTTC

V: TRBV6-5
size: NA
D: NA
J: TRBJ2-7
CDR3: CASSLRDRDSEQYF
DNA: TGTGCCAGCAGCCTAAGAGACAGGGACTCCGAGCAGTACTTC

V: TRBV5-5
size: NA
D: NA
J: TRBJ1-1
CDR3: CASSPGTANTEAFF
DNA: TGTGCCAGCAGCCCGGGGACTGCTAACACTGAAGCTTTCTTT

V: TRBV4-3
size: NA
D: NA
J: TRBJ2-7
CDR3: CASSQARELSSYEQYF
DNA: TGCGCCAGCAGCCAGGCCCGGGAGCTTAGCTCCTACGAGCAGTACTTC

V: TRBV6-5
size: NA
D: TRBD1
J: TRBJ2-7
CDR3: CASRRTTGAEQYF
DNA: TGTGCCAGCAGGAGGACCACAGGGGCCGAGCAGTACTTC

V: TRBV15
size: NA
D: TRBD2
J: TRBJ2-7
CDR3: CATSSFVAGVSYEQYF
DNA: TGTGCCACCAGCAGTTTTGTAGCGGGGGTCTCCTACGAGCAGTACTTC

V: TRBV5-1
size: NA
D: TRBD1
J: TRBJ2-4
CDR3: CASSLSDRGEGAAKNIQYF
DNA: TGCGCCAGCAGCCTCTCGGACAGGGGGGAAGGGGCCGCCAAAAACATTCAGTACTTC

V: TRBV5-4
size: once
D: TRBD1
J: TRBJ2-1
CDR3: CASRSGVDRAYNEQFF
DNA: TGTGCCAGCAGGTCTGGAGTGGACAGGGCCTACAATGAGCAGTTCTTC

V: TRBV2
size: NA
D: NA
J: TRBJ1-4
CDR3: CASSEALQGSYEKLFF
DNA: TGTGCCAGCAGTGAAGCGCTCCAGGGCAGTTATGAAAAACTGTTTTTT

V: TRBV19
size: NA
D: TRBD1
J: TRBJ1-4
CDR3: CASSTQGDNEKLFF
DNA: TGTGCCAGTAGTACTCAGGGGGACAATGAAAAACTGTTTTTT

V: TRBV5-1
size: NA
D: NA
J: TRBJ2-7
CDR3: CASSLDVGRQYEQYF
DNA: TGCGCCAGCAGCTTGGATGTCGGCAGACAGTACGAGCAGTACTTC

V: TRBV27
size: once
D: TRBD1
J: TRBJ2-3
CDR3: CASSQRTGGTADTQYF
DNA: TGTGCCAGCAGTCAGCGGACAGGAGGTACTGCAGATACGCAGTATTTT

V: TRBV11-2
size: once
D: TRBD1
J: TRBJ2-5
CDR3: CASSPGTGGRETQYF
DNA: TGTGCCAGCAGCCCAGGGACAGGGGGCAGGGAGACCCAGTACTTC

V: TRBV5-1
size: NA
D: NA
J: TRBJ2-5
CDR3: CASSTGQDGGTQYF
DNA: TGCGCCAGCAGCACCGGACAGGACGGGGGGACCCAGTACTTC

V: TRBV29-1
size: NA
D: NA
J: TRBJ1-3
CDR3: CSVGSRAGNTIYF
DNA: TGCAGCGTTGGAAGCAGGGCTGGAAACACCATATATTTT

V: TRBV6-5
size: NA
D: TRBD1
J: TRBJ1-5
CDR3: CASKPATGDNQPQHF
DNA: TGTGCCAGCAAACCCGCGACAGGGGACAATCAGCCCCAGCATTTT